This is a list of T cell receptor beta chains from one sample in a study of blood T cell repertoires in COVID-19. The repertoire was sequenced with immunoSEQ multiplex PCR; TCRdb's copy has only in-frame clones and lacks some. The sample carries 130,000 to 150,000 clones, 80% to 90% recorded once. Sequenced: peripheral blood. Receptors originate from a woman aged 55-70 years with COVID-19, enrolled during active disease. Both conserved end residues are part of each CDR3. A D gene is named only where the DNA matches it firmly. A clone size is listed for some rows: how often the clone was seen (once, few, many), or a class if it is expanded.

DNA	CDR3	D	V	J	size
TGTGCCAGCAGCTCCTCCGGGACAGGGTACAATGAGCAGTTCTTC	CASSSSGTGYNEQFF	TRBD1	TRBV9	TRBJ2-1	.
TGCAGCGCAGGCCCCGGAGAGAATGAAAAACTGTTTTTT	CSAGPGENEKLFF	.	TRBV29-1	TRBJ1-4	.
TGTGCCAGCCAGACAGGGTGGGGGGCTGAAGCTTTCTTT	CASQTGWGAEAFF	TRBD1	TRBV25-1	TRBJ1-1	once
TGTGCCAGCAGCGGGCCCGACACGGAATCCTACGAGCAGTACTTC	CASSGPDTESYEQYF	.	TRBV9	TRBJ2-7	.
TGTGCCAGCTCACCACCGGGACAAAGAGAAGCTTTCTTT	CASSPPGQREAFF	.	TRBV18	TRBJ1-1	.
TGTGCCAGCTCACCGAGCAAAACAGGGCCGGGCTATGGCTACACCTTC	CASSPSKTGPGYGYTF	.	TRBV18	TRBJ1-2	.
TGCGCCAGCAGCCCAGGACAGGCGGAGTCGGGCTACACCTTC	CASSPGQAESGYTF	TRBD1	TRBV5-1	TRBJ1-2	.
TGTGCCAGCAGCGCGGCTAGCGGGGGGTTCACAGATACGCAGTATTTT	CASSAASGGFTDTQYF	TRBD2	TRBV7-9	TRBJ2-3	.
TGTGCCAGCAGCTTGCGGACAGGGTTTGCGGAGACCCAGTACTTC	CASSLRTGFAETQYF	TRBD1	TRBV7-9	TRBJ2-5	.
TGTGCCAGCAGTTACCGATCCTCTGGAACGGGGGAGCAGTACTTC	CASSYRSSGTGEQYF	.	TRBV6-5	TRBJ2-7	.
TGTGCCAGCGGACAGACTAACTATGGCTACACCTTC	CASGQTNYGYTF	.	TRBV6-6	TRBJ1-2	.
TGTGCCAGCAGTTTATCACAGGGAATAACTGAAGCTTTCTTT	CASSLSQGITEAFF	.	TRBV27	TRBJ1-1	.
TGTGCCAGCAGTACCGGCAGGGTGATGGCTGGCTACACCTTC	CASSTGRVMAGYTF	.	TRBV6-5	TRBJ1-2	.
TGTGCCAGCAGCGACACAGGGAACACTGAAGCTTTCTTT	CASSDTGNTEAFF	.	TRBV3-1/TRBV3-2	TRBJ1-1	.
TGTGCCAGCAGCCTTGGGCCTCCTGGAACTAATGAAAAACTGTTTTTT	CASSLGPPGTNEKLFF	.	TRBV9	TRBJ1-4	.
TGTGCCACCCAGAGGGACAGGAGCCAAGAGACCCAGTACTTC	CATQRDRSQETQYF	TRBD1	TRBV15	TRBJ2-5	.
TGCGCCAGCAGCCTCGGGATCGGTGCAACTAATGAAAAACTGTTTTTT	CASSLGIGATNEKLFF	.	TRBV5-1	TRBJ1-4	few
TGTGCCACCAGCAGGCCGATGGCAGGGGGTAGTGGCTACACCTTC	CATSRPMAGGSGYTF	TRBD1	TRBV15	TRBJ1-2	.
TGTGCCAGCAGCCTACAGGGTCGGACTGAAGCTTTCTTT	CASSLQGRTEAFF	.	TRBV13	TRBJ1-1	.
TGCGCCAGCAGTCAGACTAGCGGGGGGTCCTACGAGCAGTACTTC	CASSQTSGGSYEQYF	TRBD2	TRBV4-1	TRBJ2-7	.
TGTGCCAGCAGCCAAGATGCGGGCGGACAGGGATGGGGTAATTCACCCCTCCACTTT	CASSQDAGGQGWGNSPLHF	TRBD1	TRBV4-2	TRBJ1-6	.
TGTGCCACCCTAATTAGGGACAGTCCGTATGGCTACACCTTC	CATLIRDSPYGYTF	TRBD1	TRBV24-1	TRBJ1-2	.
TGCAGCGTTGGGGAGGGGGAGATCTATGGCTACACCTTC	CSVGEGEIYGYTF	.	TRBV29-1	TRBJ1-2	.
TGTGCCAGCTCACCTACTAGCGGGAGTTACGAGCAGTACTTC	CASSPTSGSYEQYF	TRBD2	TRBV18	TRBJ2-7	.
TGTGCCAGCAGCTTCGTAGGAGCGAACGACTATGGCTACACCTTC	CASSFVGANDYGYTF	.	TRBV5-4	TRBJ1-2	.
TGTGCCAGTAGTATAACAGGGGGGAATGGCTACACCTTC	CASSITGGNGYTF	TRBD1	TRBV19	TRBJ1-2	once
TGTGCCAGCAGCTTAGTTGGGAAACGGACAGGGGTTAACTACGAGCAGTACTTC	CASSLVGKRTGVNYEQYF	TRBD1	TRBV11-2	TRBJ2-7	.
TGTGCCAGCAGCCACAGCGGGACTACCATCACCGGGGAGCTGTTTTTT	CASSHSGTTITGELFF	TRBD2	TRBV7-9	TRBJ2-2	.
TGTGCCATCAGCCTCAGGGGTAGCACAGATACGCAGTATTTT	CAISLRGSTDTQYF	.	TRBV10-3	TRBJ2-3	.
TGTGCCAGCAGCCCCTCGGGGGGGACTGAAGCTTTCTTT	CASSPSGGTEAFF	.	TRBV7-3	TRBJ1-1	.
TGTGCCAGCAGACCCGTGACCGGCAGAGGTGATGGCTACACCTTC	CASRPVTGRGDGYTF	.	TRBV6-5	TRBJ1-2	.
TGTGCCATCAGTGCCCCTAGCCGGGGAAGAACCGGGGAGCTGTTTTTT	CAISAPSRGRTGELFF	.	TRBV10-3	TRBJ2-2	.
TGTGCCAGCAGCTTAAAACCCGGTACTGAAGCTTTCTTT	CASSLKPGTEAFF	.	TRBV7-3	TRBJ1-1	.
TGTGCCAGCAGCTTGGACAGGGGGAACACCGGGGAGCTGTTTTTT	CASSLDRGNTGELFF	TRBD1	TRBV11-2	TRBJ2-2	.
TGTGCCAGCAGCTCACAGGGGTGGAACACCGGGGAGCTGTTTTTT	CASSSQGWNTGELFF	TRBD1	TRBV9	TRBJ2-2	once
TGCGCCAGCAGCCAACTCAACGTTCCGGGTGCGGGAAACACCATATATTTT	CASSQLNVPGAGNTIYF	.	TRBV4-1	TRBJ1-3	many
TGTGCCAGCAGCTCGGGGTATAACAATGAGCAGTTCTTC	CASSSGYNNEQFF	.	TRBV7-8	TRBJ2-1	.
TGTGCCAGCAGCCAAGATAGAGAGCGGGGGAGAGTCACAGATACGCAGTATTTT	CASSQDRERGRVTDTQYF	TRBD2	TRBV4-2	TRBJ2-3	once
TGTGCCACCAGCTTCAGGGGGCTCGGCACTGAAGCTTTCTTT	CATSFRGLGTEAFF	TRBD1	TRBV15	TRBJ1-1	.
TGTGCCAGCATCCCACAGGCCCTTCTGAACACTGAAGCTTTCTTT	CASIPQALLNTEAFF	.	TRBV27	TRBJ1-1	once
TGTGCCAGCAGCTTCGAGGGTCTCTACGAGCAGTACTTC	CASSFEGLYEQYF	.	TRBV7-9	TRBJ2-7	.
TGTGCCAGCACCCGGGACAGGGTTGAGACCCAGTACTTC	CASTRDRVETQYF	TRBD1	TRBV6-5	TRBJ2-5	.
TGTGCCAGCAGCCCGACTGGGGGGGACGAGCAGTACTTC	CASSPTGGDEQYF	TRBD2	TRBV9	TRBJ2-7	.
TGCGCCAGCAGCCCCGGGACAGGGGGGATGGAAAAACTGTTTTTT	CASSPGTGGMEKLFF	TRBD1	TRBV4-1	TRBJ1-4	.
TGCGCCAGCAGTGAGGACGGATTTGGGGGCGGGGGGGCTTTCTTT	CASSEDGFGGGGAFF	.	TRBV10-2	TRBJ1-1	.
TGTGCCAGCAGCTTAGGGTGGAGTCAGCCCCAGCATTTT	CASSLGWSQPQHF	.	TRBV7-9	TRBJ1-5	.
TGTGCCAACACAGGACTAGGGGAGGAAGAGACCCAGTACTTC	CANTGLGEEETQYF	TRBD2	TRBV2	TRBJ2-5	.
TGTGCCATCAGTGCGCAACAGGAGAACACCGGGGAGCTGTTTTTT	CAISAQQENTGELFF	.	TRBV10-3	TRBJ2-2	.
TGTGCCAGTACCACAGGGACGTATAGCAATCAGCCCCAGCATTTT	CASTTGTYSNQPQHF	.	TRBV19	TRBJ1-5	.
TGTGCCACCAGTGATGCGGGCGGGGGGCCTAAGACTGAGCAGTTCTTC	CATSDAGGGPKTEQFF	TRBD2	TRBV24-1	TRBJ2-1	.
TGTGCCAGCAGCTCGCATCAGGCTGCAACTAATGAAAAACTGTTTTTT	CASSSHQAATNEKLFF	.	TRBV5-6	TRBJ1-4	.
TGTGCCAGCAGTCAAGGGGGACAGTCGCTTGCAACTAATGAAAAACTGTTTTTT	CASSQGGQSLATNEKLFF	TRBD1	TRBV3-1/TRBV3-2	TRBJ1-4	.
TGTGCCAGTTCTAAACCGGGGACTAGCCTCAATGAGCAGTTCTTC	CASSKPGTSLNEQFF	TRBD2	TRBV19	TRBJ2-1	once
TGTGCCAGCTCACCTCCCAGGCTAGAGCGGACTGAAGCTTTCTTT	CASSPPRLERTEAFF	.	TRBV18	TRBJ1-1	once
TGTGCCAGTAGAAGGGACTCCGGAACGACTGAAGCTTTCTTT	CASRRDSGTTEAFF	.	TRBV19	TRBJ1-1	.
TGTGCCAGCAGTTACTCGCTGGCAGGGGGAGGCGAAAAACTGTTTTTT	CASSYSLAGGGEKLFF	TRBD1	TRBV6-5	TRBJ1-4	.
TGTGCCAGTAGTAACGGTCTAGCGGGGGGGGATGAGCAGTTCTTC	CASSNGLAGGDEQFF	TRBD2	TRBV19	TRBJ2-1	.